The 32 T cell receptor beta chains in this list originate from one sample, sequenced in a study of blood T cell repertoires in COVID-19. Here immunoSEQ multiplex PCR was the method, and the copy in TCRdb shows in-frame clones only, minus some. The sample gives a few hundred thousand clones, roughly 88% of which show up once; over 10% is in the top ten. The source material was peripheral blood. The origin of the receptors is a human donor in a cohort sampled during active COVID-19.

The chain joins TRBV21-1 to TRBJ2-1; the table's D gene call, TRBD2, was not cross checked with the DNA. TRBV21-1 is labeled a pseudogene. This CDR3 is built from 17 residues. CDR3 protein: CASSKGGRGASQSEQFF. For the CDR3, the DNA is TGTGCCAGCAGCAAAGGAGGGAGGGGGGCATCCCAATCTGAGCAGTTCTTC.

This clone came up once. The chain has TRBV10-2 and TRBJ1-2, with a weak D call TRBD1 (6 bases). From germline, CDR1 is WSHSY and CDR2 SAAADI. The germline V and J ends were trimmed by 6 bases and 2 bases, with 16 bases remaining between them. CDR3 size: 15 residues. Here the CDR3 reads CASRGGTRANYGYTF. The DNA for the CDR3 is TGCGCCAGCAGGGGAGGGACAAGGGCCAACTATGGCTACACCTTC.

The chain is built from TRBV24-1 and TRBJ2-3, with TRBD2 matching over 8 bases. V was clipped by 3 bases and J by 9 bases; unmatched bases: 13. This CDR3 comprises 16 residues. The germline V gene has CDR1 KGHDR and CDR2 SFDVKD. This chain's CDR3 is CATSDPSTSGQQTQYF. The DNA of the CDR3 is TGTGCCACCAGTGATCCCAGCACTAGCGGACAGCAGACGCAGTATTTT.

This clone appeared a few times. V usage is TRBV7-8 and J usage is TRBJ1-4; maybe TRBD1 (5 bases). Germline CDR1 SGHVS, CDR2 FQNEAQ. The CDR3 totals 18 residues. V dropped 2 bases and J dropped 8 bases, with 24 bases sitting between them. The CDR3 DNA follows: TGTGCCAGCAGCTTATCGCGACCCAGGGCCGGTACGGGCGAAAAACTGTTTTTT. Its protein is CASSLSRPRAGTGEKLFF.

The rearrangement uses TRBV5-4 and TRBJ2-5; D might be TRBD1 (6 bases). The CDR3 contains 16 residues. V was pared by 1 base and J by 5 bases, with 18 bases between. Germline V gives CDR1 SGHNT, CDR2 YYREEE (reference sequence). CDR3 DNA sequence: TGTGCCAGCAGCTTGACTTTTGGACCCCAGGGGGAGACCCAGTACTTC. Protein: CASSLTFGPQGETQYF.

This clone was picked up a small number of times. The J gene is TRBJ2-2, the V gene TRBV10-1; 12 positions agree with TRBD2. Germline loops: CDR1 WNHNN, CDR2 SYGVQD (reference sequence). CDR3 length: 16 amino acids. J lost 2 bases, V lost 4 bases, and 2 bases had no gene match. CDR3 sequence (DNA): TGCGCCAGCAGTGTTGGACTAGCGGGAAACACCGGGGAGCTGTTTTTT. Its translation is CASSVGLAGNTGELFF.

V gene TRBV18 combines with J gene TRBJ2-2, with 11 bases matching TRBD2. V gave up 3 bases and J gave up 7 bases; unmatched junction bases: 4. This CDR3 has 15 amino acids. Germline CDR1 and CDR2: KGHSH and LQKENI. CDR3 region: CASSPTSGSIGELFF. In nucleotides, the CDR3 is TGTGCCAGCTCACCTACTAGCGGGAGCATCGGGGAGCTGTTTTTT.

The V call is TRBV7-2, the J call TRBJ2-7, with D possibly TRBD2 on 6 matching bases. V lost 3 bases and J lost 1, with 13 bases in between. Germline V gene sequence: CDR1 SGHTA, CDR2 FQGNSA. The CDR3 sequence is 15 residues long. Here the CDR3 DNA reads TGTGCCAGCAGCTTCGGACTAACGGGGTCCTACGAGCAGTACTTC. Encoded protein: CASSFGLTGSYEQYF.

This CDR3 reads CASSFSGSTDTQYF. The CDR3 coding sequence is TGCGCCAGCAGTTTTAGCGGTTCCACAGATACGCAGTATTTT. The chain recombines TRBV5-1 with TRBJ2-3; TRBD2 is a possible D gene (6 bases). This CDR3 is built from 14 residues. The V and J ends lost 5 bases and 2 bases respectively, with 12 bases between them. Germline V lookup: CDR1 SGHRS, CDR2 YFSETQ.

The chain carries TRBV7-9 and TRBJ2-7; 12 bases map to TRBD1. CDR1 is SEHNR, CDR2 FQNEAQ, per germline (reference sequence). The CDR3 totals 16 residues. V shed 3 bases, J shed 5 bases, and the junction held 8 bases outside the gene matches. This CDR3 is CASSLQGQGARNEQYF. The CDR3 DNA is TGTGCCAGCAGCTTGCAGGGACAGGGGGCAAGGAACGAGCAGTACTTC.

The genes are TRBV3-1 (or the pseudogene TRBV3-2) and TRBJ2-1; 9 bases map to TRBD2. The CDR3 extends over 16 amino acids. Per the germline V gene, CDR1 is LGHDT and CDR2 is YNNKEL (reference sequence). J was trimmed by 7 bases and V by 4 bases; bases with no gene match: 11. As DNA, the CDR3 is TGTGCCAGCAGCCCAATAGGCCTAGCGGGAATGAATGAGCAGTTCTTC. Its translation: CASSPIGLAGMNEQFF.

CDR3 nucleotide sequence: TGTGCCTGGAGGGCCCAGGGGTTCGACACCGGGGAGCTGTTTTTT. It specifies CAWRAQGFDTGELFF. The gene calls are TRBV30 and TRBJ2-2; the D gene is possibly TRBD1 (6 bases). Per the germline V gene, CDR1 is GTSNPN and CDR2 is SVGIG (reference sequence). V dropped 3 bases and J dropped 3 bases, with 14 bases sitting between them. This CDR3 region has 15 residues.

This clone was seen a handful of times. The rearrangement joins TRBV5-4 to TRBJ2-2; TRBD2 might be the D (6 bases). V was shortened by 2 bases and J by 6 bases, with 8 bases between the two germline ends. Germline-derived CDR1 and CDR2 are SGHNT and YYREEE (reference sequence). The CDR3 extends over 13 amino acids. The CDR3 reads CASSFGSSGELFF. CDR3 nucleotide sequence: TGTGCCAGCAGCTTCGGGAGCTCCGGGGAGCTGTTTTTT.

The chain joins TRBV5-3 to TRBJ2-7; D may be TRBD1 (7 bases). TRBV5-3 is assigned to the ORF class and has an uncertain function. The CDR3 length is 18 residues. With 0 bases removed from V and 5 bases from J, the gap between germline ends came to 24 bases. CDR3 loop: CARSLGQGGSLEVDEQYF. The CDR3 region has the DNA TGTGCCAGAAGCTTGGGGCAGGGGGGCTCTTTAGAGGTCGACGAGCAGTACTTC.

This clone showed up many times. The chain has TRBV29-1 and TRBJ1-6; possibly TRBD1 for D (6 bases). Per germline, CDR1 SQVTM and CDR2 ANQGSEA. CDR3 size: 13 residues. The V end was cut by 5 bases, the J end by 7 bases, with 12 bases between. The CDR3 spells CSVRTEANSPLHF. CDR3 nucleotides: TGCAGCGTTCGGACAGAGGCGAATTCACCCCTCCACTTT.

The chain employs TRBV6-6 and TRBJ2-1, with 12 nucleotides matching TRBD2. V lost 5 bases, J lost 8 bases, and 4 bases stayed unmatched. The germline V gene has CDR1 MNHNY and CDR2 SVGAGI (reference sequence). This CDR3 is built from 14 residues. The CDR3 nucleotides are TGTGCCAGCAGTGATACTAGCGGGAGGTATGAGCAGTTCTTC. It translates to CASSDTSGRYEQFF.

This chain connects TRBV20-1 to TRBJ2-7; 8 bases agree with TRBD1. V trimming: 3 bases; J trimming: 6 bases; junction bases outside the gene matches: 10. CDR3 size: 14 residues. Germline-derived CDR1 and CDR2 are DFQATT and SNEGSKA (reference sequence). The CDR3 loop is CSASRTGRVGEQYF. The CDR3 nucleotides are TGCAGTGCTAGTCGGACAGGGAGAGTCGGCGAGCAGTACTTC.

This clone was seen just once. The chain is built from TRBV4-1 and TRBJ2-7; 9 nucleotides match TRBD2. CDR3 length: 15 residues. Unmatched junction bases numbered 6, after V lost 4 bases and J lost 2 bases. From germline, CDR1 is MGHRA and CDR2 YSYEKL. As DNA, the CDR3 is TGCGCCAGCAGCCCGTATAGCGGGAGAACCTACGAGCAGTACTTC. Residues: CASSPYSGRTYEQYF.

V gene TRBV15 combines with J gene TRBJ2-7; D is perhaps TRBD2 (6 bases). The V end was cut by 0 bases, the J end by 3 bases, with 15 bases between. CDR1 is LNHNV and CDR2 is YYDKDF in the germline V gene (reference sequence). The CDR3 is 16 residues long. The CDR3, as DNA: TGTGCCACCAGCAGAGAAGTGGTGGCGGGATTCTACGAGCAGTACTTC. It codes for CATSREVVAGFYEQYF.

This clone was detected once. Here the CDR3 reads CASSYGRLYGYTF. CDR3 in DNA: TGTGCCAGCAGTTATGGCAGACTATATGGCTACACCTTC. The rearrangement links TRBV6-5 to TRBJ1-2; D not resolved. V was trimmed by 3 bases and J by 5 bases, leaving 10 bases between them. This CDR3 has 13 amino acids. Germline CDR1 and CDR2: MNHEY and SVGAGI.

The chain combines TRBV15 with TRBJ1-1; 8 bases are shared with TRBD1. Germline trimming cut 5 bases from V and 4 bases from J; bases unmatched to any gene: 6. The CDR3 is 14 residues long. Germline CDR1 reads LNHNV; CDR2 reads YYDKDF (reference sequence). DNA of the CDR3: TGTGCCACCAGCTCTGACAGGGGAGTCACTGAAGCTTTCTTT. It yields the protein CATSSDRGVTEAFF.

Comment on this clone: Within the sample, other DNA sequences also encode this same CDR3. The chain carries TRBV29-1 and TRBJ2-3, with 8 bases matching TRBD1. Germline-derived CDR1 and CDR2 are SQVTM and ANQGSEA. The CDR3 consists of 14 residues. With 6 bases clipped from V and 2 bases from J, the junction kept 7 bases outside the gene matches. CDR3 coding DNA: TGCAGCGTGGGGACAGGAAGCATCACAGATACGCAGTATTTT. It encodes CSVGTGSITDTQYF.

V is TRBV19 and J is TRBJ2-7, with D maybe TRBD1 (6 bases). The CDR3 extends over 14 amino acids. V was clipped by 6 bases and J by 2 bases, with 14 bases between them. Germline V gene sequence: CDR1 LNHDA, CDR2 SQIVND (reference sequence). The CDR3 loop is CASSLGDIAYEQYF. The CDR3 DNA follows: TGTGCCAGTAGCCTGGGGGACATTGCCTACGAGCAGTACTTC.

The rearrangement joins TRBV20-1 to TRBJ2-5; D gene uncertain. Per the germline V gene, CDR1 is DFQATT and CDR2 is SNEGSKA (reference sequence). V gave up 1 base and J gave up 5 bases, with 5 bases separating them. This CDR3 has 11 residues. This CDR3 is CSARARETQYF. DNA for the CDR3: TGCAGTGCTAGAGCCCGGGAGACCCAGTACTTC.

The gene calls are TRBV7-2 and TRBJ2-7; TRBD2 matches 11 bases. V lost 5 bases and J lost 7; bases outside the gene matches: 10. From germline, CDR1 is SGHTA and CDR2 FQGNSA. This CDR3 comprises 15 residues. CDR3 protein: CASSPLAGGQGEQYF. CDR3 in DNA: TGTGCCAGCAGCCCTCTAGCGGGAGGACAGGGTGAGCAGTACTTC.

This clone has just one count. The chain combines TRBV9 with TRBJ1-4; D uncertain. The V gene's germline CDR1 is SGDLS and CDR2 YYNGEE. The ends were cut back, 4 bases at V and 4 bases at J, with 8 bases in the middle. This CDR3 is built from 13 residues. CDR3 loop: CASSNSINEKLFF. The CDR3, as DNA: TGTGCCAGCAGCAACAGCATTAATGAAAAACTGTTTTTT.

The CDR3 loop reads CASSPPRQGDSYNEQFF. The CDR3 region has the DNA TGTGCCAGCTCACCACCGAGGCAGGGGGACTCCTACAATGAGCAGTTCTTC. This chain joins TRBV18 and TRBJ2-1, with 7 bases aligning to TRBD1. V lost 0 bases to trimming and J lost 0 bases; unmatched junction nucleotides: 5. This CDR3 spans 17 amino acids. Germline V CDR1 and CDR2: KGHSH, LQKENI.

The V call is TRBV30, the J call TRBJ2-2; possible D gene TRBD1, 6 bases. CDR1 is GTSNPN and CDR2 is SVGIG in the germline V gene (reference sequence). The germline V and J ends were trimmed by 4 bases and 9 bases, with 12 bases remaining between them. The CDR3 length is 12 residues. The CDR3 bases are TGTGCCTGGAACGGACAGTACAGGGAGCTGTTTTTT. Amino acid sequence: CAWNGQYRELFF.

The chain uses TRBV6-1 and TRBJ1-6; no definite D call. With 2 bases removed from V and 8 bases from J, the gap between germline ends came to 7 bases. CDR3 length: 13 amino acids. Germline CDR1 MNHNS, CDR2 SASEGT. The CDR3 sequence is CASSERRDSPLHF. For the CDR3, the DNA is TGTGCCAGCAGTGAAAGGCGGGATTCACCCCTCCACTTT.

The V call is TRBV7-2, the J call TRBJ1-2, with D possibly being TRBD1 (5 bases). The CDR3 has 17 residues. Trimming shortened V by 5 bases and J by 5 bases, and 24 bases separated the two germline ends. CDR1 and CDR2 from the germline V gene are SGHTA and FQGNSA. CDR3 DNA sequence: TGTGCCAGCAGCCCCAAGTGGGGCATTCCCCCTCTATATGGCTACACCTTC. This sequence encodes CASSPKWGIPPLYGYTF.

The genes are TRBV12-3 or TRBV12-4 and TRBJ2-7; D is undetermined. V was shortened by 1 base and J by 5 bases, with 6 bases between the two germline ends. The CDR3 loop spans 12 amino acids. The CDR3 is CASSLVYHEQYF. CDR3 DNA: TGTGCCAGCAGTTTAGTCTACCACGAGCAGTACTTC.

The chain links TRBV6-5 to TRBJ2-5; perhaps TRBD1 as D (6 bases). Germline CDR1 and CDR2: MNHEY and SVGAGI. With 6 bases removed from V and 2 bases from J, the gap between germline ends came to 16 bases. The CDR3 has 15 amino acids. The CDR3 here is CASSLRWTVQETQYF. CDR3 nucleotides: TGTGCCAGCAGCCTGAGGTGGACAGTGCAAGAGACCCAGTACTTC.